This TCR beta chain was found in a study of shared clonotypes between healthy human individuals. Study context: Plates per donor: three CD4 naive, three CD4 memory, two CD8 naive, one CD8 memory. Points from the study as a whole: Shared clonotypes: about 4.6% naive CD4, 3.5% to 4% naive CD8, 2.3% memory CD4, 0.4% to 0.45% memory CD8. Memory subsets generally showed smaller estimated richness than naive subsets did.

This CDR3 is built from 14 residues. Authors' analysis steps: Filtering differed for immunoSEQ, which gave only junction sequences without quality scores. Generated by immunoSEQ multiplex PCR, the TCRdb table keeps only in-frame clones and is missing some. That table is the source of V, J and clone size, and D and trimming were worked out from the DNA. Among about 1 million clones listed, about 75% were seen once. In its sample, this clone was seen a few times. The antigen is not known. This receptor was identified in a man between 18 and 35 years old in good health. The sample taken for sequencing was memory CD4+ T cells sorted from blood. As to subset: CD45RA-negative fraction. The chain uses TRBV21-1 and TRBJ1-1. TRBV21-1 is marked as a pseudogene. CDR3 loop: CASSKFVKPGEAFF. The DNA for the CDR3 is TGTGCCAGCAGCAAATTCGTAAAACCGGGAGAAGCTTTCTTT.